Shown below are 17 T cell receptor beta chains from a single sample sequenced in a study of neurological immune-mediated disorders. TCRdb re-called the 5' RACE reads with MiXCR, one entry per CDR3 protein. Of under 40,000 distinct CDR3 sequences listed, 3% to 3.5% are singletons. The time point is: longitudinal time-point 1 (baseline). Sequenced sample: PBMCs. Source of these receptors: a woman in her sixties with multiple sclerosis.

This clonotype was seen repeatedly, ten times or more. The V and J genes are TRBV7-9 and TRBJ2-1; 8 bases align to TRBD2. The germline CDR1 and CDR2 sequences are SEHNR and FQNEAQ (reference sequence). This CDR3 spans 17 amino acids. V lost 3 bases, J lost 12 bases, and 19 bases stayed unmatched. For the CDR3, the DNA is TGTGCCAGCAGCTTTGAGAAGGGAGAGCGATATGGACTAGCGCAGTTCTTC. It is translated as CASSFEKGERYGLAQFF. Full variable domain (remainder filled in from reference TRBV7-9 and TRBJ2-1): DTGVSQNPRHKITKRGQNVTFRCDPISEHNRLYWYRQTLGQGPEFLTYFQNEAQLEKSRLLSDRFSAERPKGSFSTLEIQRTEQGDSAMYLCASSFEKGERYGLAQFFGPGTRLTVL.

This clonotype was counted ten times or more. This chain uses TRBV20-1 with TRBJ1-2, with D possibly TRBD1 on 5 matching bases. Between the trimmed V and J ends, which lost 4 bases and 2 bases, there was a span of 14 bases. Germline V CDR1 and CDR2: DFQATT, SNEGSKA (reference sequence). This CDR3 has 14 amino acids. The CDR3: CSAKGGVANYGYTF. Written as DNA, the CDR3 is TGCAGTGCTAAAGGAGGGGTGGCGAACTATGGCTACACCTTC.

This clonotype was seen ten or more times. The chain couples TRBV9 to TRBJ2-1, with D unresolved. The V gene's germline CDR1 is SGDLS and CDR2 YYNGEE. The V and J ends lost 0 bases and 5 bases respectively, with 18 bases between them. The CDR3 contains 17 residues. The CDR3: CASSVVGRWGLDNEQFF. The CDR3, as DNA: TGTGCCAGCAGCGTAGTCGGGCGGTGGGGTTTAGACAATGAGCAGTTCTTC.

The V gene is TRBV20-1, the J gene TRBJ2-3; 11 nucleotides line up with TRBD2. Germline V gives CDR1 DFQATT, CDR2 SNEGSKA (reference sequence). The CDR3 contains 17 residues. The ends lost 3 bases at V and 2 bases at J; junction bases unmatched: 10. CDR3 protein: CSASLIAGGPFTDTQYF. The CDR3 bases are TGCAGTGCTAGCCTAATAGCGGGGGGGCCCTTCACAGATACGCAGTATTTT.

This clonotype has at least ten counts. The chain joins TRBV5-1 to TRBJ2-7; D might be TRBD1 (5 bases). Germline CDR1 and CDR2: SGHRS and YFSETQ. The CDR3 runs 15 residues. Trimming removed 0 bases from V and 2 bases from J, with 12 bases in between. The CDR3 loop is CASSLAWGTTYEQYF. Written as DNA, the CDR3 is TGCGCCAGCAGCTTGGCCTGGGGCACAACCTACGAGCAGTACTTC.

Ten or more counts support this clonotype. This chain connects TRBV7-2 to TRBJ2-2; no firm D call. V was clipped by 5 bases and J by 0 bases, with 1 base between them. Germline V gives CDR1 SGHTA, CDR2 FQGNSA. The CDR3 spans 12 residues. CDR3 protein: CASSANTGELFF. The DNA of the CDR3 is TGTGCCAGCAGCGCGAACACCGGGGAGCTGTTTTTT.

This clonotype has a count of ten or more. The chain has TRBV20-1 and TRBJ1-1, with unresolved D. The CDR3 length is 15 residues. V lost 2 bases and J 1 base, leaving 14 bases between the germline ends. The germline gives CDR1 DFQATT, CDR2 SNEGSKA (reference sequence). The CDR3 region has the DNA TGCAGTGCTAGATCATATGGCGGACCGAACACTGAAGCTTTCTTT. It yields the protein CSARSYGGPNTEAFF.

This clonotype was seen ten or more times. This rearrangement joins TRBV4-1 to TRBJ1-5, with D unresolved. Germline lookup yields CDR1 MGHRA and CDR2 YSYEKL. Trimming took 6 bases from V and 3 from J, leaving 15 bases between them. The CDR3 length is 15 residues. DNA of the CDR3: TGCGCCAGCAGACCTCAGATGGGAACCAATCAGCCCCAGCATTTT. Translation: CASRPQMGTNQPQHF.

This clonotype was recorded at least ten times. DNA of the CDR3: TGCAGTGCAACAGACCCGGGATTACGGGGGACTGAAGCTTTCTTT. Translation gives CSATDPGLRGTEAFF. This chain uses TRBV20-1 with TRBJ1-1; possibly TRBD1 for D (5 bases). Per the germline V gene, CDR1 is DFQATT and CDR2 is SNEGSKA (reference sequence). V was trimmed by 6 bases and J by 5 bases, leaving 22 bases between them. CDR3 size: 15 residues.

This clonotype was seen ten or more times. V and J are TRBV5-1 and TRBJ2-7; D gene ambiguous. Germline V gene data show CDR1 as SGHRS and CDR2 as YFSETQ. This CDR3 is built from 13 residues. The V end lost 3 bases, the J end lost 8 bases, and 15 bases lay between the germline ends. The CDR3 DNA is TGCGCCAGCAGCTCCTATACGCCGGGCAAGCAGTACTTC. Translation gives CASSSYTPGKQYF.

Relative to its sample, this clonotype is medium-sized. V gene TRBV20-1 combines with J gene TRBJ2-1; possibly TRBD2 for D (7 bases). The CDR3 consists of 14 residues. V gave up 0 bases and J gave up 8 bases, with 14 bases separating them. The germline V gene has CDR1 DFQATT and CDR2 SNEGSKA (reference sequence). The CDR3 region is CSARDIGGRYEQFF. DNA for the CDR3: TGCAGTGCTAGAGATATCGGGGGGCGCTATGAGCAGTTCTTC.

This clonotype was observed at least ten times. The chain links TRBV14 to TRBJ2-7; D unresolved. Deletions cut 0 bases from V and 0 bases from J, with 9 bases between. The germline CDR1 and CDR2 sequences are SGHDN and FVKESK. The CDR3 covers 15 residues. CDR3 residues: CASSQESHASYEQYF. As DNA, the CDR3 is TGTGCCAGCAGCCAAGAGTCCCACGCCTCCTACGAGCAGTACTTC.

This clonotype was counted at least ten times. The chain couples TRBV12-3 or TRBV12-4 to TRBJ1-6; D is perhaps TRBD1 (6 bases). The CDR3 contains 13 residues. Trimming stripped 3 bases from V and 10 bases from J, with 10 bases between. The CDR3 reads CASSLLGGSPLHF. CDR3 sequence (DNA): TGTGCCAGCAGTTTGTTGGGGGGCTCACCCCTCCACTTT.

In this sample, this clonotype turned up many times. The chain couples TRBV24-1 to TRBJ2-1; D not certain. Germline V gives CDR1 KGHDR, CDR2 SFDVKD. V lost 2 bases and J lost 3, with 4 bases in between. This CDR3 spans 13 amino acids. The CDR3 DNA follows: TGTGCCACCAGTGATTCAAGCTACAATGAGCAGTTCTTC. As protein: CATSDSSYNEQFF.

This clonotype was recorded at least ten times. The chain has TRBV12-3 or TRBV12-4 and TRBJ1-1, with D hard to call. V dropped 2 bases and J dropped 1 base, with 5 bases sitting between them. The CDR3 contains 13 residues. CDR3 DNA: TGTGCCAGCAGTTTACGGGAGAACACTGAAGCTTTCTTT. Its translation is CASSLRENTEAFF.

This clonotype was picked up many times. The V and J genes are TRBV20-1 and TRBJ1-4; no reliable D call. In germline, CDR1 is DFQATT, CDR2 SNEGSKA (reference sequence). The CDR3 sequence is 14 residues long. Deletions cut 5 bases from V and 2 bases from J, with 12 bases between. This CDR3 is CSAHDAKTNEKLFF. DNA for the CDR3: TGCAGTGCTCACGACGCCAAGACTAATGAAAAACTGTTTTTT.

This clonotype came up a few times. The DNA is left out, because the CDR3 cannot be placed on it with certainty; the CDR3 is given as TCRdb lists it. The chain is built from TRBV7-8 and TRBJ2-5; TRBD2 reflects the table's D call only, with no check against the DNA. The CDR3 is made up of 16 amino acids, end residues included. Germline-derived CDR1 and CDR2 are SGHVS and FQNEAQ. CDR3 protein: CASSFGSGALQETQYF.